Included here is one TCR beta chain sequence, with context. Its specificity is unknown. These data come from a study of cytomegalovirus exposure and HLA in healthy donors. Study-level background: Genetic ancestry analysis placed more than 80% of the 398 donors that were genotyped in the Caucasian-associated cluster. Study results and caveats: Cytomegalovirus-associated TCR beta chains were listed, numbering around 150.

Trimming took 1 base from V and 2 from J, leaving 10 bases between them. Germline CDR1 reads SGHRS; CDR2 reads YFSETQ. This CDR3 is 14 amino acids long. Use of 60 Vbeta and 13 Jbeta primers characterized the PCR. The assay was immunoSEQ multiplex PCR, and TCRdb's table has in-frame clones only and misses some. The table includes 90,000 to 120,000 clones, 70% to 85% detected once. Sequenced input: PBMCs. The rearrangement joins TRBV5-1 to TRBJ2-7; the D is unclear. The source of this sequence is a woman aged 35 to 49 in good health and CMV-seronegative. The CDR3: CASSLTATTYEQYF. The CDR3, as DNA: TGCGCCAGCAGCTTGACAGCCACAACCTACGAGCAGTACTTC.